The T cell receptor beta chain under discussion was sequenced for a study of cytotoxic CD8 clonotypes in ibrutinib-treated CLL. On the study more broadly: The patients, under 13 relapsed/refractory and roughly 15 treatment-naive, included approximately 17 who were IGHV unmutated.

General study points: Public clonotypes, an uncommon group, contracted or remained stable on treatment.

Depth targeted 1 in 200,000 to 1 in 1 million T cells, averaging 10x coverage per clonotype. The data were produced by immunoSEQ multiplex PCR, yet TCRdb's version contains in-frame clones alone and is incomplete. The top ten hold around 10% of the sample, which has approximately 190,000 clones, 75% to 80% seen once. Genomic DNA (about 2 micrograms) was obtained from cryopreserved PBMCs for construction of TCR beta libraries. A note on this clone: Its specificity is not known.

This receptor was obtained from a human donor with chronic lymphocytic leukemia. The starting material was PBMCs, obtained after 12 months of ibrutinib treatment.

The CDR3: CASSYSVLLPNQPQHF. CDR3 DNA sequence: TGTGCCAGCAGTTACTCAGTCCTTCTCCCCAATCAGCCCCAGCATTTT. The V gene is TRBV27, the J gene TRBJ1-5; D is unclear. Trimming removed 4 bases from V and 3 bases from J, with 16 bases in between. The CDR3 sequence is 16 residues long. The V gene's germline CDR1 is MNHEY and CDR2 SMNVEV (reference sequence).